These 20 T cell receptor beta chains were all obtained from the same sample, sequenced in a study of cytomegalovirus exposure and HLA in healthy donors. In the PCR, 60 Vbeta and 13 Jbeta primers were used. The repertoire was sequenced with immunoSEQ multiplex PCR; TCRdb's copy has only in-frame clones and lacks some. Among around 140,000 clones listed, roughly 73% were seen once. Sequences were obtained from PBMCs. The receptor set was obtained from a man in his forties or fifties in good health and CMV-seronegative.

The V and J genes are TRBV5-1 and TRBJ2-2; 10 bases fit TRBD1. The CDR3 runs to 15 residues. The V and J ends lost 4 bases and 6 bases, in that order; junction bases with no gene match: 6. Germline CDR1 SGHRS, CDR2 YFSETQ. CDR3 nucleotide sequence: TGCGCCAGCAGCGGCGGGACAGGGGCTGCCGGGGAGCTGTTTTTT. As protein: CASSGGTGAAGELFF. The variable domain in full, completed from reference TRBV5-1 and TRBJ2-2, reads KAGVTQTPRYLIKTRGQQVTLSCSPISGHRSVSWYQQTPGQGLQFLFEYFSETQRNKGNFPGRFSGRQFSNSRSEMNVSTLELGDSALYLCASSGGTGAAGELFFGEGSRLTVL.

The V gene is TRBV29-1, the J gene TRBJ2-1; D unclear. The V end was cut by 6 bases, the J end by 7 bases, with 10 bases between. This CDR3 region has 11 residues. CDR1 is SQVTM and CDR2 is ANQGSEA in the germline V gene. The CDR3 DNA is TGCAGCGTCCACCAGAAGAATGAGCAGTTCTTC. Encoded protein: CSVHQKNEQFF.

The V call is TRBV5-1, the J call TRBJ1-4; tentatively, D is TRBD1 (6 bases). With 2 bases removed from V and 4 bases from J, the gap between germline ends came to 9 bases. Germline V gene sequence: CDR1 SGHRS, CDR2 YFSETQ. CDR3 size: 14 residues. CDR3: CASSFTGFNEKLFF. The CDR3, as DNA: TGCGCCAGCAGCTTCACAGGGTTTAATGAAAAACTGTTTTTT.

The chain links TRBV7-2 to TRBJ1-6, with TRBD1 identical over 9 bases. The germline CDR1 and CDR2 sequences are SGHTA and FQGNSA. The CDR3 is 15 amino acids. V was pared by 5 bases and J by 4 bases, with 3 bases of the junction left unmatched. CDR3 in amino acids: CASSEQGAYNSPLHF. The CDR3 DNA follows: TGTGCCAGCAGCGAACAGGGGGCGTATAATTCACCCCTCCACTTT.

This clone was observed once. The J gene is TRBJ1-4, the V gene TRBV13; D gene ambiguous. V was cut by 4 bases and J by 4 bases, with 19 bases left in between. CDR1 PRHDT and CDR2 FYEKMQ come from the germline V gene (reference sequence). The CDR3 has 17 residues. The CDR3 nucleotides are TGTGCCAGCAGCTCCAACCATCTCACGGGGAGTAATGAAAAACTGTTTTTT. Protein product: CASSSNHLTGSNEKLFF.

The gene calls are TRBV28 and TRBJ1-2; D is uncertain. Germline CDR1 and CDR2: MDHEN and SYDVKM. Trimming left V 4 bases short and J 5 bases short, with 14 bases between. This CDR3 comprises 14 residues. The CDR3 spells CASSSTNSAYGYTF. CDR3 DNA: TGTGCCAGCAGTTCGACAAATTCGGCTTATGGCTACACCTTC.

V and J are TRBV25-1 and TRBJ1-4; 7 bases line up with TRBD1. CDR1 is MGHDK and CDR2 is SYGVNS in the germline V gene. V trimming: 3 bases; J trimming: 11 bases; junction bases outside the gene matches: 12. There are 15 residues in the CDR3. CDR3 coding DNA: TGTGCCAGCAGTGAGCCAGGACAGGCCCCCTGTAAACTGTTTTTT. This codes for CASSEPGQAPCKLFF.

The CDR3 nucleotides are TGCGCCAGCAGCGGTCCACTCGAACTAGCGGGGGTTCTCTATGAGCAGTTCTTC. Protein product: CASSGPLELAGVLYEQFF. The chain couples TRBV10-1 to TRBJ2-1; 11 bases match TRBD2. Germline V CDR1 and CDR2: WNHNN, SYGVQD (reference sequence). This CDR3 comprises 18 residues. Trimming took 6 bases from V and 8 from J; bases not matched to a gene: 18.

The rearrangement links TRBV5-1 to TRBJ1-1, with D maybe TRBD1 (6 bases). CDR1 is SGHRS and CDR2 is YFSETQ in the germline V gene. The CDR3 has 12 amino acids. Trimming removed 4 bases at V and 10 bases at J, with 14 bases between. CDR3 sequence reads: CASSQQGQVAFF. CDR3 coding DNA: TGCGCCAGCAGCCAGCAGGGGCAGGTAGCTTTCTTT.

CDR3 coding DNA: TGTGCCAGCAGCTCACAGGGACAGATGAACACTGAAGCTTTCTTT. Translating it yields CASSSQGQMNTEAFF. The chain joins TRBV7-6 to TRBJ1-1, with TRBD1 identical over 7 bases. The CDR3 extends over 15 amino acids. V dropped 4 bases and J dropped 0; count of bases not matched to a gene: 5. The germline V gene has CDR1 SGHVS and CDR2 FNYEAQ.

V is TRBV18 and J is TRBJ2-7; TRBD1 matches at 9 bases. There are 15 residues in the CDR3. Germline V CDR1 and CDR2: KGHSH, LQKENI. J lost 2 bases, V lost 3 bases, and 5 bases had no gene match. The CDR3 region has the DNA TGTGCCAGCTCACCCCGGGACAGGGTAACCTACGAGCAGTACTTC. Translating it yields CASSPRDRVTYEQYF.

The chain couples TRBV14 to TRBJ2-4, with D possibly TRBD2 on 6 matching bases. The V gene's germline CDR1 is SGHDN and CDR2 FVKESK. The CDR3 totals 16 residues. Trimming shortened V by 0 bases and J by 1 base, and 10 bases separated the two germline ends. CDR3 amino acids: CASSQEGGIAKNIQYF. CDR3 nucleotide sequence: TGTGCCAGCAGCCAAGAAGGAGGGATTGCCAAAAACATTCAGTACTTC.

The chain recombines TRBV7-2 with TRBJ2-5; 7 nucleotides line up with TRBD1. J gave up 3 bases and V 4 bases, and 11 bases lay outside the gene matches. Germline CDR1 is SGHTA and CDR2 is FQGNSA. The CDR3 contains 16 residues. The CDR3 here is CASSSWGQYVEETQYF. DNA of the CDR3: TGTGCCAGCAGCTCCTGGGGACAGTATGTGGAAGAGACCCAGTACTTC.

The CDR3 here is CASSLALVAGEDEQFF. The CDR3 region has the DNA TGTGCCAGCAGCCTTGCTCTTGTAGCGGGGGAAGATGAGCAGTTCTTC. The rearrangement links TRBV2 to TRBJ2-1, with 9 bases aligning to TRBD2. The germline V gene has CDR1 SNHLY and CDR2 FYNNEI. CDR3 size: 16 residues. V dropped 6 bases and J dropped 8; count of bases not matched to a gene: 14.

The chain links TRBV18 to TRBJ2-3; 9 nucleotides align to TRBD1. V trimming: 5 bases; J trimming: 3 bases; junction bases outside the gene matches: 3. The CDR3 totals 14 residues. Germline values: CDR1 KGHSH, CDR2 LQKENI. CDR3 nucleotide sequence: TGTGCCAGCTCATCGGGACAGGGAACAGATACGCAGTATTTT. Encoded protein: CASSSGQGTDTQYF. The full variable domain, its missing parts supplied by reference TRBV18 and TRBJ2-3, is NAGVMQNPRHLVRRRGQEARLRCSPMKGHSHVYWYRQLPEEGLKFMVYLQKENIIDESGMPKERFSAEFPKEGPSILRIQQVVRGDSAAYFCASSSGQGTDTQYFGPGTRLTVL.

The genes are TRBV9 and TRBJ2-7, with 8 bases that match TRBD1. The CDR3 loop spans 14 amino acids. The germline gives CDR1 SGDLS, CDR2 YYNGEE. V lost 0 bases, J lost 3 bases, and 2 bases stayed unmatched. CDR3 sequence (DNA): TGTGCCAGCAGCGTAGCGACAGGGGACTACGAGCAGTACTTC. The encoded protein is CASSVATGDYEQYF. Combining the CDR3 with reference TRBV9 and TRBJ2-7 gives the whole variable domain DSGVTQTPKHLITATGQRVTLRCSPRSGDLSVYWYQQSLDQGLQFLIQYYNGEERAKGNILERFSAQQFPDLHSELNLSSLELGDSALYFCASSVATGDYEQYFGPGTRLTVT.

The chain combines TRBV7-9 with TRBJ2-3, with TRBD2 matching over 8 bases. The ends lost 1 base at V and 0 bases at J; junction bases unmatched: 9. The CDR3 covers 18 residues. Germline V gives CDR1 SEHNR, CDR2 FQNEAQ (reference sequence). The CDR3 DNA reads TGTGCCAGCAGCTTAGGCTCTAGCGGGCGTGCAAGCACAGATACGCAGTATTTT. This encodes CASSLGSSGRASTDTQYF.

The sample holds a few counts of this clone. The V call is TRBV7-2, the J call TRBJ2-2; D call uncertain. The CDR3 runs to 16 residues. Germline V gene data show CDR1 as SGHTA and CDR2 as FQGNSA. V lost 6 bases, J lost 1 base, and 15 bases lay in between. Written as DNA, the CDR3 is TGTGCCAGCAGTCAAAACAGCTTTCAGAACACCGGGGAGCTGTTTTTT. Translated: CASSQNSFQNTGELFF.

This clone showed up just once. V usage is TRBV5-6 and J usage is TRBJ1-2; 9 bases are shared with TRBD1. This CDR3 has 15 residues. Germline V CDR1 and CDR2: SGHDT, YYEEEE. V lost 4 bases, J lost 7 bases, and 11 bases stayed unmatched. The CDR3 sequence: CASSEPGQGYRGYTF. The CDR3 nucleotides read TGTGCCAGCAGCGAACCGGGACAGGGCTATCGTGGCTACACCTTC.

The V call is TRBV28, the J call TRBJ1-1; the D gene is possibly TRBD1 (6 bases). The V end was cut by 0 bases, the J end by 1 base, with 9 bases between. This CDR3 comprises 15 residues. In germline, CDR1 is MDHEN, CDR2 SYDVKM. The DNA for the CDR3 is TGTGCCAGCAGTTTATGGGGGGCATCGAACACTGAAGCTTTCTTT. Amino acid sequence: CASSLWGASNTEAFF.